The present entry profiles one TCR beta chain with its context. Antigen: not known. This sample was included in a study of identical twins. General study points: There was more out-of-frame TCR alpha sharing in monozygotic twins than models estimated.

The CDR3 covers 13 residues. J gave up 6 bases and V 4 bases, and 6 bases lay outside the gene matches. Germline-derived CDR1 and CDR2 are MNHEY and SMNVEV (reference sequence). TCRdb called the 5' RACE reads again in MiXCR, with one record for every CDR3 protein. The sample includes about 500,000 distinct CDR3 sequences, roughly an eighth of them seen just once. These sequences were also reported in another study, on yellow fever vaccine responses in identical twins.

This receptor was obtained from a woman younger than 35 in good health. The chain employs TRBV27 and TRBJ2-7; 7 bases align to TRBD1. Sequences were obtained from CD4+ T cells sorted from blood. The CDR3 sequence: CASSYLRGSEQYF. In nucleotides, the CDR3 is TGTGCCAGCAGTTACCTCAGGGGGAGCGAGCAGTACTTC.